Presented here are 10 T cell receptor beta chains from one specimen sequenced in a study of T-cell reconstitution after alpha-beta-depleted transplantation in children. TCRbeta library construction was performed incorporating unique molecular identifiers. A single record per CDR3 protein comes from TCRdb applying MiXCR to the PCR reads. The sample includes about 640,000 distinct CDR3 sequences, approximately 17% of them seen just once. The specimen was PBMCs from the stem cell graft donor, collected from the stem cell graft. The receptors shown here come from a human donor who donated a stem cell graft to a child with acute myeloid leukemia.

This clonotype was seen ten or more times. Here the CDR3 DNA reads TGTGCCAGCAGTCCCCCAGACTCGGGCGTAAGCAATCAGCCCCAGCATTTT. It yields the protein CASSPPDSGVSNQPQHF. The chain carries TRBV12-3 or TRBV12-4 and TRBJ1-5; D gene ambiguous. CDR3 size: 17 residues. Trimming removed 5 bases from V and 1 base from J, with 18 bases in between.

This clonotype was counted many times. The chain couples TRBV7-9 to TRBJ2-1; TRBD2 matches at 9 bases. The CDR3 spans 20 residues. Germline V gene lookup returns CDR1 SEHNR and CDR2 FQNEAQ (reference sequence). V trimming: 4 bases; J trimming: 0 bases; junction bases outside the gene matches: 16. The CDR3 coding sequence is TGTGCCAGCAGCTCGCCGAGGGGCGCGGGGGGGCTGGACTCCTACAATGAGCAGTTCTTC. Protein sequence: CASSSPRGAGGLDSYNEQFF.

This clonotype has more than one count but fewer than ten. V is TRBV20-1 and J is TRBJ2-3; 9 bases line up with TRBD2. With 7 bases clipped from V and 4 bases from J, the junction kept 18 bases outside the gene matches. The V gene's germline CDR1 is DFQATT and CDR2 SNEGSKA (reference sequence). This CDR3 has 17 residues. DNA for the CDR3: TGCAGTGTTTTACCACTCGTCGAGCGGGAGGTAGCAGATACGCAGTATTTT. Translated, it gives CSVLPLVEREVADTQYF.

The chain couples TRBV7-9 to TRBJ1-2, with D perhaps TRBD1 (6 bases). In germline, CDR1 is SEHNR, CDR2 FQNEAQ (reference sequence). The CDR3 contains 13 residues. V dropped 7 bases and J dropped 6 bases, with 15 bases sitting between them. Here the CDR3 reads CASTPGGSDGYTF. The CDR3 DNA reads as TGTGCCAGCACCCCGGGGGGCTCTGATGGCTACACCTTC. The full variable domain, rest sourced from reference TRBV7-9 and TRBJ1-2, is DTGVSQNPRHKITKRGQNVTFRCDPISEHNRLYWYRQTLGQGPEFLTYFQNEAQLEKSRLLSDRFSAERPKGSFSTLEIQRTEQGDSAMYLCASTPGGSDGYTFGSGTRLTVV.

DNA of the CDR3: TGTGCCAGCAGTACCGCGTGGTTGGGCCTCCTCTCGAACACCGGGGAGCTGTTTTTT. Its protein is CASSTAWLGLLSNTGELFF. V and J are TRBV28 and TRBJ2-2, with D hard to call. This CDR3 region has 19 residues. The germline CDR1 and CDR2 sequences are MDHEN and SYDVKM. V lost 5 bases and J 0 bases, leaving 22 bases between the germline ends. The full variable domain, with the rest looked up from reference TRBV28 and TRBJ2-2, is DVKVTQSSRYLVKRTGEKVFLECVQDMDHENMFWYRQDPGLGLRLIYFSYDVKMKEKGDIPEGYSVSREKKERFSLILESASTNQTSMYLCASSTAWLGLLSNTGELFFGEGSRLTVL.

The chain recombines TRBV10-3 with TRBJ2-5, with no clear D. V lost 3 bases to trimming and J lost 2 bases, with 7 bases between them. The germline gives CDR1 ENHRY, CDR2 SYGVKD. The CDR3 consists of 13 residues. CDR3 amino acids: CAISDPSQETQYF. In nucleotides, the CDR3 is TGTGCCATCAGTGACCCTTCACAAGAGACCCAGTACTTC.

This clonotype was seen ten or more times. The rearrangement uses TRBV7-9 and TRBJ2-7; 9 bases match TRBD1. V was clipped by 4 bases and J by 2 bases; unmatched bases: 3. Looked up from germline, CDR1 is SEHNR and CDR2 is FQNEAQ (reference sequence). CDR3 length: 14 residues. CDR3 nucleotide sequence: TGTGCCAGCAGCTGGGGACAGGGCACCTACGAGCAGTACTTC. Its translation is CASSWGQGTYEQYF. Together with reference TRBV7-9 and TRBJ2-7, the CDR3 gives the full variable domain: DTGVSQNPRHKITKRGQNVTFRCDPISEHNRLYWYRQTLGQGPEFLTYFQNEAQLEKSRLLSDRFSAERPKGSFSTLEIQRTEQGDSAMYLCASSWGQGTYEQYFGPGTRLTVT.

This clonotype came up many times. V usage is TRBV29-1 and J usage is TRBJ2-2; no clear D gene. V shed 7 bases and J shed 4 bases, with 7 bases lying between them. Germline assignment: CDR1 SQVTM and CDR2 ANQGSEA. This CDR3 spans 11 amino acids. The CDR3 loop is CSGSRTGELFF. The CDR3 DNA reads as TGCAGCGGGAGTCGCACCGGGGAGCTGTTTTTT.

There are a few counts of this clonotype. V gene TRBV28 combines with J gene TRBJ2-7, with a possible D match to TRBD2 (6 bases). V shed 3 bases and J shed 4 bases, with 13 bases lying between them. Germline V gives CDR1 MDHEN, CDR2 SYDVKM. The CDR3 contains 14 residues. The CDR3 here is CASSLRGLWYEQYV. For the CDR3, the DNA is TGTGCCAGCAGTTTGCGGGGATTGTGGTACGAGCAGTACGTC.

V gene TRBV5-1 combines with J gene TRBJ2-2; D assignment may be TRBD1 or TRBD2 (5 bases each). With 4 bases removed from V and 3 bases from J, the gap between germline ends came to 16 bases. This CDR3 contains 16 residues. Germline lookup yields CDR1 SGHRS and CDR2 YFSETQ. This CDR3 is CASSPSEGPHTGELFF. Here the CDR3 DNA reads TGCGCCAGCAGCCCGTCCGAGGGGCCGCACACCGGGGAGCTGTTTTTT.